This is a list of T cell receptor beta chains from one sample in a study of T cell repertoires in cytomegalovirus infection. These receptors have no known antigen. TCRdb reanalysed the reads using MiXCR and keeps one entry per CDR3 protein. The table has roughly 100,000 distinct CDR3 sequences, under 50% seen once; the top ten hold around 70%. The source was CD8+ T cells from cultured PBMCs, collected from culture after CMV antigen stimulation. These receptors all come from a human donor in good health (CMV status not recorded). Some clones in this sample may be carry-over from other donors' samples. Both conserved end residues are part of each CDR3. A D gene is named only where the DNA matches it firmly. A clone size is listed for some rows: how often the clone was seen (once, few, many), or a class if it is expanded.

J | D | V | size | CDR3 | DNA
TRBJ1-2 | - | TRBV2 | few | CASRDANDYGYTF | TGTGCCAGCCGAGACGCAAACGACTATGGCTACACCTTC
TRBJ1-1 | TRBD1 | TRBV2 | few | CASSGTGDPTEAFF | TGTGCCAGCAGTGGGACAGGGGACCCCACTGAAGCTTTCTTT
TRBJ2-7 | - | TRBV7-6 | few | CASSATGTYEQYF | TGTGCCAGCAGCGCGACCGGGACCTACGAGCAGTACTTC
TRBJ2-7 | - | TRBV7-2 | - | CASSPAAAYEQYF | TGTGCCAGCAGCCCCGCGGCGGCCTACGAGCAGTACTTC
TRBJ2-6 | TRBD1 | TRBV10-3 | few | CAISDAPGQQVSGANVLTF | TGTGCCATCAGTGATGCCCCGGGACAGCAAGTCTCTGGGGCCAACGTCCTGACTTTC
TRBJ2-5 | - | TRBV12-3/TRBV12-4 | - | CASSPQGNQETQYF | TGTGCCAGCAGCCCCCAGGGGAACCAAGAGACCCAGTACTTC
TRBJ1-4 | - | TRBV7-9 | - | CASSLGATEKLFF | TGTGCCAGCAGCTTAGGGGCAACCGAAAAACTGTTTTTT
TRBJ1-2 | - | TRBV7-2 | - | CASSPAGYGYTF | TGTGCCAGCAGCCCTGCGGGGTATGGCTACACCTTC
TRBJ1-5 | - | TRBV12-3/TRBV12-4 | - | CASSLEGSSNQPQHF | TGTGCCAGCAGTTTAGAGGGGAGTAGCAATCAGCCCCAGCATTTT
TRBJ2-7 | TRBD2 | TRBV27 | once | CATRTSGGYEQYF | TGTGCCACCCGGACTAGCGGGGGCTACGAGCAGTACTTC
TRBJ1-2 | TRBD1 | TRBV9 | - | CASSVALGQGQDYTF | TGTGCCAGCAGCGTAGCTCTCGGACAGGGACAAGACTACACCTTC
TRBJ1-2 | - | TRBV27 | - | CASSLEANYGYTF | TGTGCCAGCAGTTTAGAAGCCAACTATGGCTACACCTTC
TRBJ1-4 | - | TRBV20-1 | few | CSAPGQGSTNEKLFF | TGCAGTGCCCCTGGGCAGGGCTCAACTAATGAAAAACTGTTTTTT
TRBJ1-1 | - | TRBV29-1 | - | CSVEGRKSLNTEAFF | TGCAGCGTTGAAGGCCGGAAAAGTCTGAACACTGAAGCTTTCTTT
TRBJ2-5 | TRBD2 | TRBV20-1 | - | CSATPGLSSQETQYF | TGCAGTGCCACTCCGGGACTATCGTCCCAAGAGACCCAGTACTTC
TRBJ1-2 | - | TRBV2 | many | CASSLPPQLTGHYGYTF | TGTGCCAGCAGTCTCCCACCCCAATTGACAGGACATTATGGCTACACCTTC
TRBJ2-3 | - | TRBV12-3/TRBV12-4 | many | CASRRPTDTQYF | TGTGCCAGCAGGCGACCGACAGATACGCAGTATTTT
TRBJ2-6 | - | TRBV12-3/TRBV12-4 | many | CASSPSFSGANVLTF | TGTGCCAGCAGTCCTAGTTTCTCTGGGGCCAACGTCCTGACTTTC
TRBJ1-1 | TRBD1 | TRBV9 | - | CASSERQGQNTEAFF | TGTGCCAGCAGCGAACGACAGGGCCAGAACACTGAAGCTTTCTTT
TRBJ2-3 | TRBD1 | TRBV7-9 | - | CASSRIRTGIDTQYF | TGTGCCAGCAGCCGAATAAGGACAGGGATCGATACGCAGTATTTT
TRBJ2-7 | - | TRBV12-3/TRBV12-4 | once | CASSSPGRYEQYF | TGTGCCAGCAGTTCCCCGGGTAGGTACGAGCAGTACTTC
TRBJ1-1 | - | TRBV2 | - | CASSEGLNKDEAFF | TGTGCCAGCAGTGAAGGGTTGAACAAGGATGAAGCTTTCTTT
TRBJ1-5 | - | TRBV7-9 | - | CASSWDVSNQPQHF | TGTGCCAGCAGCTGGGACGTTAGCAATCAGCCCCAGCATTTT
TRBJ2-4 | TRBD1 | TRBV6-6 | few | CASSWDRGQNIQYF | TGTGCCAGCAGTTGGGACAGGGGGCAAAACATTCAGTACTTC
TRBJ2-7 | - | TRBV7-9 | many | CASSFRGGRRDSYEQYF | TGTGCCAGCAGCTTTCGTGGGGGTCGGAGGGACTCCTACGAGCAGTACTTC
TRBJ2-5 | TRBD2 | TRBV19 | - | CASSISPQRGGEETQYF | TGTGCCAGTAGTATAAGCCCCCAGCGGGGGGGCGAAGAGACCCAGTACTTC
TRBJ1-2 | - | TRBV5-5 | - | CASRDRTDYGYTF | TGTGCCAGCAGGGATAGGACAGATTATGGCTACACCTTC
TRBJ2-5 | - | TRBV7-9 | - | CASSHTGSPEYF | TGTGCCAGCAGCCACACCGGGAGCCCTGAGTACTTC
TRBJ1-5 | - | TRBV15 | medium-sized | CATSSLDSVTKPQHF | TGTGCCACCAGCAGCCTTGATTCAGTGACCAAGCCCCAGCATTTT
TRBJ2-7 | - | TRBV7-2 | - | CASRSLPYEQYF | TGTGCCAGCAGGTCCCTCCCCTACGAGCAGTACTTC
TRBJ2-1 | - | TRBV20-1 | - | CSVQLAMLGEQFF | TGCAGTGTTCAGCTAGCGATGTTAGGTGAGCAGTTCTTC
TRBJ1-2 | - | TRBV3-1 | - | CASSLLDRSYGYTF | TGTGCCAGCAGCCTCCTGGACCGCAGCTATGGCTACACCTTC
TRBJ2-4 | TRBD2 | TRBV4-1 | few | CASSQGEAGGPVKNIQYF | TGCGCCAGCAGCCAAGGGGAGGCGGGGGGGCCGGTCAAAAACATTCAGTACTTC
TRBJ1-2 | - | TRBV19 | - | CASSPGELLLNTF | TGTGCCAGTAGTCCAGGGGAATTACTCCTAAACACCTTC
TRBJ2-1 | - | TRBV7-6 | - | CASSLAVGGAREQFF | TGTGCCAGCAGCTTAGCGGTGGGGGGGGCCCGTGAGCAGTTCTTC
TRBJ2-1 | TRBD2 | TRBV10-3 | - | CAISESISGANNEQFF | TGTGCCATCAGTGAGTCGATTAGCGGGGCAAACAATGAGCAGTTCTTC
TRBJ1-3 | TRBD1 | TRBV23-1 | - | CASSHQYRDRGNTIYF | TGCGCCAGCAGTCATCAATATCGGGACAGGGGAAACACCATATATTTT
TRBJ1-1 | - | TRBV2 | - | CASSEAHRDTMNTEAFF | TGTGCCAGCAGTGAAGCTCATAGAGACACCATGAACACTGAAGCTTTCTTT
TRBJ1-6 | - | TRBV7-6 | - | CASSLDPGFYNSPLHF | TGTGCCAGCAGCTTAGATCCAGGGTTCTATAATTCACCCCTCCACTTT
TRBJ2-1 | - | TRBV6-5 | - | CASSYPSRNNEQFF | TGTGCCAGCAGTTACCCTTCTAGAAACAATGAGCAGTTCTTC
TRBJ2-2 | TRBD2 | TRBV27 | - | CASSLVSGGNGELFF | TGTGCCAGCAGTTTAGTTAGCGGGGGCAACGGGGAGCTGTTTTTT
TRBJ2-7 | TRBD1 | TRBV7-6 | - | CASSLVRTGISDEQYF | TGTGCCAGCAGCTTAGTTAGGACAGGAATCTCGGACGAGCAGTACTTC